Listed below are T cell receptor beta chains from one sample, sequenced in a study of T cell clones after liver transplantation. This table comes from immunoSEQ multiplex PCR, and its TCRdb copy is limited to in-frame clones, with some not included. Counted here are some 80,000 clones, around 80% occurring once; the ten biggest clones make up 2% to 2.5%. Sequencing was performed on CD4+ T cells from blood, taken about 50 months after liver transplant. Receptors originate from a human patient who received a liver transplant. Some T cells here may be from the graft donor. Each CDR3 is given with its conserved first and last residue.

CDR3 protein: CASSTGTTGYTF
J gene: TRBJ1-2
V gene: TRBV19

CDR3 protein: CASSTWTGPLPQHF
J gene: TRBJ1-5
V gene: TRBV28

CDR3 protein: CAISELQGNTEAFF
J gene: TRBJ1-1
V gene: TRBV10-3

CDR3 protein: CASNRGAFF
J gene: TRBJ1-1
V gene: TRBV6-4

CDR3 protein: CASSLGKNTEAFF
J gene: TRBJ1-1
V gene: TRBV7-6

CDR3 protein: CATNPRISNQPQHF
J gene: TRBJ1-5
V gene: TRBV19

CDR3 protein: CASSPRGGREQYF
J gene: TRBJ2-7
V gene: TRBV18

CDR3 protein: CASTPAGLAGVNEQYF
J gene: TRBJ2-7
V gene: TRBV28

CDR3 protein: CASSPISGTSGFEQFF
J gene: TRBJ2-1
V gene: TRBV7-3

CDR3 protein: CASSGANVLTF
J gene: TRBJ2-6
V gene: TRBV19

CDR3 protein: CASTPGQASQETQYF
J gene: TRBJ2-5
V gene: TRBV5-3

CDR3 protein: CAISERKQGPSTDTQYF
J gene: TRBJ2-3
V gene: TRBV10-3

CDR3 protein: CASGLAGADTQYF
J gene: TRBJ2-3
V gene: TRBV12-5

CDR3 protein: CASSLVLAGGSEQFF
J gene: TRBJ2-1
V gene: TRBV5-6

CDR3 protein: CASSPPGGEIRYF
J gene: TRBJ2-3
V gene: TRBV9

CDR3 protein: CASSIVGTEDQPQHF
J gene: TRBJ1-5
V gene: TRBV19

CDR3 protein: CASSFVGGRSPGGGELFF
J gene: TRBJ2-2
V gene: TRBV7-9

CDR3 protein: CASSIGELGYGYTF
J gene: TRBJ1-2
V gene: TRBV19

CDR3 protein: CASTTYATQYF
J gene: TRBJ2-3
V gene: TRBV28

CDR3 protein: CASSSGVQETQYF
J gene: TRBJ2-5
V gene: TRBV7-2

CDR3 protein: CASSIVRGPNTGELFF
J gene: TRBJ2-2
V gene: TRBV19

CDR3 protein: CASSGGGRFNEQFF
J gene: TRBJ2-1
V gene: TRBV9

CDR3 protein: CAISESGVGTEAFF
J gene: TRBJ1-1
V gene: TRBV10-3